These T cell receptor beta chains were read from a single sample in a study of shared clonotypes between healthy human individuals. The assay was immunoSEQ multiplex PCR, and TCRdb's table has in-frame clones only and misses some. The repertoire has some 2 million clones, approximately 94% of them found once; the top ten carry around 1%. Sequenced material: naive CD8+ T cells sorted from blood. These receptor sequences come from a man between 18 and 35 years old in good health. CDR3s include the opening cysteine and the closing phenylalanine or tryptophan. The D gene is left open where the match is weak. The size of a clone is reported for some rows only, either as once, few or many, or as a class for expanded clones.

d_call	clone_size	v_call	j_call	cdr3_aa	cdr3_nt
NA	NA	TRBV5-8	TRBJ2-4	CASSLGGDQYF	TGTGCCAGCAGCTTGGGAGGGGACCAGTACTTC
NA	NA	TRBV19	TRBJ2-2	CASSISASGELFF	TGTGCCAGTAGTATCTCGGCCAGCGGGGAGCTGTTTTTT
NA	NA	TRBV27	TRBJ1-2	CASRDRLDGYTF	TGTGCCAGCAGAGACAGGCTAGATGGCTACACCTTC
NA	once	TRBV7-8	TRBJ2-7	CASSLIAGAEQYF	TGTGCCAGCAGCTTAATAGCCGGGGCCGAGCAGTACTTC
NA	NA	TRBV6-5	TRBJ1-6	CASTAGPYNSPLHF	TGTGCCAGCACCGCGGGACCGTATAATTCACCCCTCCACTTT
NA	few	TRBV7-9	TRBJ1-6	CASSTGRESDSPLHF	TGTGCCAGCAGCACAGGACGGGAGTCTGATTCACCCCTCCACTTT
TRBD2	NA	TRBV4-1	TRBJ2-1	CASSQMEAGGPYNEQFF	TGCGCCAGCAGCCAAATGGAGGCGGGGGGGCCCTACAATGAGCAGTTCTTC
TRBD1	NA	TRBV6-5	TRBJ1-2	CASSYETGVTYGYTF	TGTGCCAGCAGTTACGAGACAGGGGTGACCTATGGCTACACCTTC
TRBD2	NA	TRBV15	TRBJ2-1	CATSRDLGLANEQFF	TGTGCCACCAGCAGAGATCTGGGACTAGCGAATGAGCAGTTCTTC
TRBD1	NA	TRBV28	TRBJ1-5	CASSPTGVVNQPQHF	TGTGCCAGCAGTCCGACAGGGGTAGTCAATCAGCCCCAGCATTTT
NA	once	TRBV7-6	TRBJ2-3	CASSLEGGGEADTQYF	TGTGCCAGCAGCTTAGAGGGGGGAGGCGAGGCAGATACGCAGTATTTT
TRBD1	NA	TRBV4-1	TRBJ1-3	CASSQTGGGTIYF	TGCGCCAGCAGCCAAACAGGGGGGGGCACCATATATTTT
TRBD1	NA	TRBV4-3	TRBJ2-2	CASSQDPPQGAGELFF	TGCGCCAGCAGCCAAGATCCTCCCCAGGGGGCCGGGGAGCTGTTTTTT
NA	NA	TRBV6-5	TRBJ2-2	CASTEGGSTGELFF	TGTGCCAGCACCGAGGGGGGGAGTACCGGGGAGCTGTTTTTT
TRBD2	NA	TRBV18	TRBJ2-3	CASSPRLAERTDTQYF	TGTGCCAGCTCACCTAGACTAGCGGAACGCACAGATACGCAGTATTTT
NA	NA	TRBV6-6	TRBJ1-5	CASNQGNNQPQHF	TGTGCCAGCAACCAGGGAAACAATCAGCCCCAGCATTTT
NA	NA	TRBV9	TRBJ1-1	CASSSLRGGRAEAFF	TGTGCCAGCAGCTCCCTTAGGGGCGGGCGGGCTGAAGCTTTCTTT
TRBD2	NA	TRBV28	TRBJ2-1	CASSTGASGGAYNEQFF	TGTGCCAGCAGCACTGGGGCTAGCGGGGGGGCTTACAATGAGCAGTTCTTC
NA	NA	TRBV6-5	TRBJ2-7	CASSYGGESNEQYF	TGTGCCAGCAGTTACGGCGGGGAGTCGAATGAGCAGTACTTC
NA	NA	TRBV27	TRBJ1-2	CASSPFTGNGYTF	TGTGCCAGCAGTCCATTTACAGGGAACGGCTACACCTTC
TRBD2	NA	TRBV4-1	TRBJ2-3	CASSQRLAQSTDTQYF	TGCGCCAGCAGCCAGAGACTAGCCCAGAGCACAGATACGCAGTATTTT
TRBD1	NA	TRBV6-6	TRBJ2-1	CASNPTGVYNEQFF	TGTGCCAGCAATCCGACAGGGGTGTACAATGAGCAGTTCTTC
NA	NA	TRBV14	TRBJ1-1	CASSQGYMNTEAFF	TGTGCCAGCAGCCAGGGGTACATGAACACTGAAGCTTTCTTT
TRBD1	NA	TRBV19	TRBJ2-7	CASRPTGLDEQYF	TGTGCCAGTAGGCCGACAGGGTTGGACGAGCAGTACTTC
NA	few	TRBV28	TRBJ2-7	CASSARTAQYEQYF	TGTGCCAGCAGTGCCCGGACAGCCCAGTACGAGCAGTACTTC
NA	NA	TRBV27	TRBJ2-5	CASSSRNGGWETQYF	TGTGCCAGCAGTTCGCGCAATGGGGGTTGGGAGACCCAGTACTTC
NA	NA	TRBV4-1	TRBJ1-6	CASSQDGTGPRPDSPLHF	TGCGCCAGCAGCCAAGATGGCACCGGACCCAGACCAGATTCACCCCTCCACTTT
NA	NA	TRBV7-2	TRBJ2-3	CASSSPGGIITDTQYF	TGTGCCAGCAGCTCCCCAGGCGGGATAATCACAGATACGCAGTATTTT
NA	NA	TRBV15	TRBJ1-5	CATSGMGRDQPQHF	TGTGCCACCAGCGGAATGGGGAGGGATCAGCCCCAGCATTTT
NA	NA	TRBV21-1	TRBJ2-2	CASSNKSGRNTGELFF	TGTGCCAGCAGCAATAAATCAGGACGGAACACCGGGGAGCTGTTTTTT
TRBD1	NA	TRBV6-1	TRBJ1-5	CASSEEVRGTYSNQPQHF	TGTGCCAGCAGTGAAGAGGTCAGGGGGACCTATAGCAATCAGCCCCAGCATTTT
NA	NA	TRBV5-6	TRBJ2-7	CASSSSLSYEQYF	TGTGCCAGCAGCTCAAGTCTGAGCTACGAGCAGTACTTC
NA	once	TRBV5-1	TRBJ2-3	CASSLDGETQYF	TGCGCCAGCAGCTTGGACGGGGAAACGCAGTATTTT
TRBD1	NA	TRBV9	TRBJ1-2	CASSASGTGVYGYTF	TGTGCCAGCAGCGCCTCCGGGACAGGAGTTTATGGCTACACCTTC
TRBD2	NA	TRBV27	TRBJ2-7	CASSSQVASGRGYEQYF	TGTGCCAGCAGTTCCCAGGTGGCTAGCGGGAGGGGGTACGAGCAGTACTTC
NA	once	TRBV5-8	TRBJ2-3	CASSLGTTDTQYF	TGTGCCAGCAGCTTGGGGACCACAGATACGCAGTATTTT
TRBD1	NA	TRBV13	TRBJ2-2	CASSLPGQGPNTGELFF	TGTGCCAGCAGCTTACCGGGACAGGGTCCAAACACCGGGGAGCTGTTTTTT
TRBD2	NA	TRBV5-1	TRBJ2-3	CASSFLWEGGTDTQYF	TGCGCCAGCAGCTTTCTATGGGAGGGAGGTACAGATACGCAGTATTTT
NA	NA	TRBV19	TRBJ2-7	CASSIDLEQSSYEQYF	TGTGCCAGTAGTATAGATCTGGAACAGTCCTCCTACGAGCAGTACTTC
TRBD2	NA	TRBV11-2	TRBJ2-7	CASSLDRAGVLSYEQYF	TGTGCCAGCAGCTTAGACCGAGCGGGAGTCTTAAGCTACGAGCAGTACTTC